This paragraph covers one T cell receptor beta chain sequence. The CDR3 is 15 amino acids. Germline CDR1 is LNHNV and CDR2 is YYDKDF (reference sequence). After removal of 0 bases from V and 4 bases from J, the junction contained 5 bases not matched to a gene. Individual cDNA molecules were tagged with unique molecular identifiers. TCRdb recomputed calls from the 5' RACE reads with MiXCR, one row per CDR3 protein. The sample has roughly 40,000 distinct CDR3 sequences, about 5.9% seen once. These data originate in a study of early T cells in non-severe SARS-CoV-2 infection. The chain carries TRBV15 and TRBJ1-1, with TRBD1 identical over 7 bases. This TCR came from an adult who was a healthcare worker with PCR-confirmed SARS-CoV-2 infection or an uninfected control (not recorded which). The material sequenced was whole blood, taken at baseline. CDR3 loop: CATSRDSGGGTEAFF. CDR3 nucleotide sequence: TGTGCCACCAGCAGAGATTCAGGGGGAGGCACTGAAGCTTTCTTT.